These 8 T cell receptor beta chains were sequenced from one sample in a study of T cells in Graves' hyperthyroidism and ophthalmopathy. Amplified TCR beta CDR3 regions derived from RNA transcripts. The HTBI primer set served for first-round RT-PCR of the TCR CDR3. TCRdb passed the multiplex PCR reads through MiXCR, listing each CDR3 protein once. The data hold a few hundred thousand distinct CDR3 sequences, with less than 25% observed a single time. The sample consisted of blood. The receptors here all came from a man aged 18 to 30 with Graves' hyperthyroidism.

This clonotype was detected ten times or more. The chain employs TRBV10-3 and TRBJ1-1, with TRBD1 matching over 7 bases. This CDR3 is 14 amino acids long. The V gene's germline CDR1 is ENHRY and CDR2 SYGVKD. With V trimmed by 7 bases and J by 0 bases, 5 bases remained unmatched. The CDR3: CAINRQGLNTEAFF. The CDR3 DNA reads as TGTGCCATCAACCGACAGGGTCTGAACACTGAAGCTTTCTTT.

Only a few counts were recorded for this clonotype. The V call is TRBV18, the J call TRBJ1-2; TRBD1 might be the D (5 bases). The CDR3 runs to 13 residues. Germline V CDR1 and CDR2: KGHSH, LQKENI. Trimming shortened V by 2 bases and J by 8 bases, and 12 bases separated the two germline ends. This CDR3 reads CASSPKGVLGYTF. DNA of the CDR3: TGTGCCAGCTCACCAAAAGGGGTTCTGGGCTACACCTTC.

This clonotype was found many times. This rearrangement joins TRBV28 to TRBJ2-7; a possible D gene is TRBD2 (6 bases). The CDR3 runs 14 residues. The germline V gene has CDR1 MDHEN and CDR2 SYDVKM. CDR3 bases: TGTGCGTCAGCCCAAGGCGCGGGATATTCCGAGCAGTACTTC. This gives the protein CASAQGAGYSEQYF.

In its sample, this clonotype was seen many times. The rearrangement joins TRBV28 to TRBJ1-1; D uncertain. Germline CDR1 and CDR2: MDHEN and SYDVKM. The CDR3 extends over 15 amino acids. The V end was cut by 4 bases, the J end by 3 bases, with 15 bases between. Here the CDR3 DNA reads TGTGCCAGCAGTTCCCTAGGCAGGCAAGACACTGAAGCTTTCTTT. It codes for CASSSLGRQDTEAFF. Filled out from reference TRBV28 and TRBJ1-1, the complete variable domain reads DVKVTQSSRYLVKRTGEKVFLECVQDMDHENMFWYRQDPGLGLRLIYFSYDVKMKEKGDIPEGYSVSREKKERFSLILESASTNQTSMYLCASSSLGRQDTEAFFGQGTRLTVV.

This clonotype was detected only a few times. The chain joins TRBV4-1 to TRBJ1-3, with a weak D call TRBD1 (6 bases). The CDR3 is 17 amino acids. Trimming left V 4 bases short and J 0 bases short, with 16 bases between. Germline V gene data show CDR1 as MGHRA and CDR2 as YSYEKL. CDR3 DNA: TGCGCCAGCAGCCTCCCGGGACACAAAGGCTCTGGAAACACCATATATTTT. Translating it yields CASSLPGHKGSGNTIYF.

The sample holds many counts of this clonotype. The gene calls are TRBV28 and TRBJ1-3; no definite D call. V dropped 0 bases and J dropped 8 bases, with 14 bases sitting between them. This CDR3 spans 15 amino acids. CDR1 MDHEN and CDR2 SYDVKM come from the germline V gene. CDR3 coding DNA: TGTGCCAGCAGTTTATGGGGCAGGCGGCAGGACACCATATATTTT. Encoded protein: CASSLWGRRQDTIYF.

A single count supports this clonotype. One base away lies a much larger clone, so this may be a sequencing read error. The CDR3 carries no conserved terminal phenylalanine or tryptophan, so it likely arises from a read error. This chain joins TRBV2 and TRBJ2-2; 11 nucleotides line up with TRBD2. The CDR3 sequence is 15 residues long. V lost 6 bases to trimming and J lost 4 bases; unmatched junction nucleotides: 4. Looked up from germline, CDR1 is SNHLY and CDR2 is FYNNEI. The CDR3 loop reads CASRGTSGTTGELFV. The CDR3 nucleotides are TGTGCCAGCAGGGGGACTAGCGGTACCACCGGGGAGCTGTTTGTT.

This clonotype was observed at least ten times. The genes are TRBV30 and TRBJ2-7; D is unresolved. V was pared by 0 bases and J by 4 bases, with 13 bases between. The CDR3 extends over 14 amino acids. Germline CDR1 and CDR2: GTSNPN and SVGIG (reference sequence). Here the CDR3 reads CAWSVGIPYYEQYF. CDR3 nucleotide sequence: TGTGCCTGGAGTGTGGGGATTCCCTATTACGAGCAGTACTTC.